These 29 T cell receptor beta chains were all obtained from the same sample, sequenced in a study of T cell responses to AZD1222 COVID-19 vaccine. Measured with immunoSEQ multiplex PCR; TCRdb has only the in-frame clones, and not every one. The sample lists approximately 120,000 clones; 87% were seen once. This specimen was peripheral blood, taken on day 0 of AZD1222 vaccination. These receptors originate from an adult in good health.

This clone was found a few times. This chain connects TRBV5-1 to TRBJ1-4, with TRBD1 matching 9 bases. From germline, CDR1 is SGHRS and CDR2 YFSETQ. Trimming removed 4 bases from V and 4 bases from J; junction bases left unmatched: 8. The CDR3 is 16 amino acids. This chain's CDR3 is CASSRAPGQGNEKLFF. The CDR3 DNA follows: TGCGCCAGCAGCCGGGCCCCGGGACAGGGTAATGAAAAACTGTTTTTT.

The chain joins TRBV7-9 to TRBJ2-2; D could derive from TRBD1 or TRBD2 (5 bases each). The V gene's germline CDR1 is SEHNR and CDR2 FQNEAQ (reference sequence). The CDR3 is 16 residues long. V was pared by 4 bases and J by 0 bases, with 12 bases between. The CDR3 bases are TGTGCCAGCAGCTCCGCGAGGGACGCGAACACCGGGGAGCTGTTTTTT. Encoded protein: CASSSARDANTGELFF.

This clone occurred once. This chain connects TRBV2 to TRBJ1-4; the D gene is possibly TRBD1 (5 bases). CDR1 is SNHLY and CDR2 is FYNNEI in the germline V gene. V was trimmed by 6 bases and J by 2 bases, leaving 10 bases between them. The CDR3 totals 14 residues. The CDR3 reads CASSSGRTNEKLFF. For the CDR3, the DNA is TGTGCCAGCAGCTCAGGGCGGACTAATGAAAAACTGTTTTTT.

V gene TRBV5-1 combines with J gene TRBJ1-1; D is undetermined. Germline CDR1 SGHRS, CDR2 YFSETQ. Trimming removed 0 bases from V and 4 bases from J, with 16 bases in between. The CDR3 extends over 16 amino acids. The CDR3 here is CASSLEGPRFGTEAFF. As DNA, the CDR3 is TGCGCCAGCAGCTTGGAAGGTCCACGCTTCGGCACTGAAGCTTTCTTT.

The chain couples TRBV4-3 to TRBJ1-4; D gene unclear. In germline, CDR1 is LGHNA, CDR2 YSLEER. V lost 4 bases, J lost 8 bases, and 17 bases lay in between. The CDR3 runs to 15 residues. The CDR3 DNA reads TGCGCCAGCAGCCGAGGAGCGGGAGTAGGAGAAAAACTGTTTTTT. It translates to CASSRGAGVGEKLFF.

The chain employs TRBV6-1 and TRBJ1-5, with unresolved D. Deletions cut 1 base from V and 4 bases from J, with 11 bases between. CDR3 size: 15 residues. Germline CDR1 MNHNS, CDR2 SASEGT. In DNA form, the CDR3 reads TGTGCCAGCAGTGAAGGCGGGAGGCTAAATCAGCCCCAGCATTTT. Its translation is CASSEGGRLNQPQHF.

The V call is TRBV7-2, the J call TRBJ2-5, with a possible D match to TRBD1 (6 bases). Trimming pared 1 base from V and 2 bases from J, leaving 11 bases between. Germline CDR1 is SGHTA and CDR2 is FQGNSA. This CDR3 has 15 residues. The CDR3 reads CASSLVFGQQETQYF. The DNA of the CDR3 is TGTGCCAGCAGCTTAGTCTTCGGACAGCAAGAGACCCAGTACTTC. Filled out from reference TRBV7-2 and TRBJ2-5, the complete variable domain reads GAGVSQSPSNKVTEKGKDVELRCDPISGHTALYWYRQSLGQGLEFLIYFQGNSAPDKSGLPSDRFSAERTGGSVSTLTIQRTQQEDSAVYLCASSLVFGQQETQYFGPGTRLLVL.

The J gene is TRBJ2-1, the V gene TRBV2; 7 bases fit TRBD1. Germline CDR1 and CDR2: SNHLY and FYNNEI. Unmatched junction bases numbered 8, after V lost 4 bases and J lost 5 bases. The CDR3 spans 15 residues. This chain's CDR3 is CASSAHRGINNEQFF. The CDR3 DNA is TGTGCCAGCAGTGCCCACAGGGGAATCAACAATGAGCAGTTCTTC.

The rearrangement links TRBV9 to TRBJ2-3; 11 nucleotides agree with TRBD2. The CDR3 runs to 16 residues. V dropped 4 bases and J dropped 3; count of bases not matched to a gene: 7. Germline loops: CDR1 SGDLS, CDR2 YYNGEE. Here the CDR3 DNA reads TGTGCCAGCAGCCCCTTAGCGGGAGGGAGGACAGATACGCAGTATTTT. Translating it yields CASSPLAGGRTDTQYF.

The V and J genes are TRBV6-2 or TRBV6-3 and TRBJ2-1; no clear D. The CDR3 spans 12 residues. V shed 5 bases and J shed 9 bases, with 11 bases lying between them. Per germline, CDR1 MNHEY and CDR2 SVGEGT. The CDR3 loop is CASSPVLLEQFF. As DNA, the CDR3 is TGTGCCAGCAGTCCCGTACTACTTGAGCAGTTCTTC.

Only one count was recorded for this clone. V usage is TRBV5-1 and J usage is TRBJ1-1, with D perhaps matching TRBD1 (6 bases). This CDR3 is 14 amino acids long. The V end lost 8 bases, the J end lost 1 base, and 15 bases lay between the germline ends. CDR1 SGHRS and CDR2 YFSETQ come from the germline V gene. This chain's CDR3 is CASNLDRQNTEAFF. The CDR3 bases are TGCGCCAGTAACCTCGACAGGCAGAACACTGAAGCTTTCTTT.

This clone was observed a handful of times. This rearrangement joins TRBV21-1 to TRBJ1-5. TRBV21-1 is annotated as a pseudogene. The length of the CDR3 is 15 residues. The CDR3, as DNA: TGTGCCAGCAGCAAAGTCCGGGCTAGCAATCAGCCCCAGCATTTT. As protein: CASSKVRASNQPQHF.

This chain connects TRBV7-9 to TRBJ2-5, with 13 bases aligning to TRBD2. The length of the CDR3 is 16 residues. Trimming at V came to 5 bases and at J to 5 bases, leaving 8 bases not matched to a gene. Germline loops: CDR1 SEHNR, CDR2 FQNEAQ (reference sequence). The CDR3 bases are TGTGCCAGCAGCCGAGGGACTAGCGGGGCCCAGGAGACCCAGTACTTC. Its protein is CASSRGTSGAQETQYF.

The CDR3 nucleotides are TGTGCCAGCAGTTACAAATCTAACTATGGCTACACCTTC. Translation: CASSYKSNYGYTF. The rearrangement joins TRBV6-6 to TRBJ1-2, with no clear D. The CDR3 spans 13 residues. The V end lost 2 bases, the J end lost 0 bases, and 4 bases lay between the germline ends. Per germline, CDR1 MNHNY and CDR2 SVGAGI (reference sequence).

The chain employs TRBV24-1 and TRBJ2-2; no definite D call. The CDR3 loop spans 14 amino acids. Germline V gives CDR1 KGHDR, CDR2 SFDVKD. With 4 bases removed from V and 1 base from J, the gap between germline ends came to 6 bases. CDR3 amino acids: CATSEAGNTGELFF. The CDR3 nucleotides are TGTGCCACCAGTGAGGCCGGGAACACCGGGGAGCTGTTTTTT.

The CDR3 DNA reads TGTGCCAGCAGTTTTATGGGGGTGAACACTGAAGCTTTCTTT. Translating it yields CASSFMGVNTEAFF. The rearrangement joins TRBV28 to TRBJ1-1, with TRBD1 as a possible D gene (5 bases). The CDR3 has 14 residues. V lost 3 bases and J 0 bases, leaving 8 bases between the germline ends. Germline V gives CDR1 MDHEN, CDR2 SYDVKM.

The chain combines TRBV28 with TRBJ2-7; 12 bases fit TRBD2. This CDR3 spans 14 amino acids. V lost 5 bases to trimming and J lost 3 bases; unmatched junction nucleotides: 2. In germline, CDR1 is MDHEN, CDR2 SYDVKM. CDR3 residues: CASSPLAGGYEQYF. The CDR3, as DNA: TGTGCCAGCAGTCCACTAGCGGGAGGCTACGAGCAGTACTTC. Combining the CDR3 with reference TRBV28 and TRBJ2-7 gives the whole variable domain DVKVTQSSRYLVKRTGEKVFLECVQDMDHENMFWYRQDPGLGLRLIYFSYDVKMKEKGDIPEGYSVSREKKERFSLILESASTNQTSMYLCASSPLAGGYEQYFGPGTRLTVT.

A single count supports this clone. The gene calls are TRBV9 and TRBJ1-6; weak D call: TRBD1 (5 bases). This CDR3 has 15 residues. Per germline, CDR1 SGDLS and CDR2 YYNGEE. With 4 bases removed from V and 7 bases from J, the gap between germline ends came to 15 bases. CDR3 in amino acids: CASSPTGVSNSPLHF. CDR3 nucleotide sequence: TGTGCCAGCAGCCCTACGGGGGTTTCCAATTCACCCCTCCACTTT. Using reference TRBV9 and TRBJ1-6 for the parts outside the CDR3, the full variable domain is DSGVTQTPKHLITATGQRVTLRCSPRSGDLSVYWYQQSLDQGLQFLIQYYNGEERAKGNILERFSAQQFPDLHSELNLSSLELGDSALYFCASSPTGVSNSPLHFGNGTRLTVT.

The chain employs TRBV3-1 (or the pseudogene TRBV3-2) and TRBJ1-1; 8 positions match TRBD1. The V gene's germline CDR1 is LGHDT and CDR2 YNNKEL (reference sequence). V shed 5 bases, J shed 1 base, and the junction held 6 bases outside the gene matches. CDR3 size: 15 residues. The CDR3 protein is CASSTRGQGNTEAFF. The DNA of the CDR3 is TGTGCCAGCAGCACCCGCGGACAGGGGAACACTGAAGCTTTCTTT.

The V and J genes are TRBV27 and TRBJ1-2, with D possibly being TRBD1 (5 bases). Germline CDR1 is MNHEY and CDR2 is SMNVEV (reference sequence). The CDR3 is made up of 13 amino acids. The germline V and J ends were trimmed by 10 bases and 4 bases, with 16 bases remaining between them. DNA of the CDR3: TGTGCCATCGGGGCAGGGAGCCTCTATGGCTACACCTTC. Translating it yields CAIGAGSLYGYTF.

J is TRBJ2-5 and V is TRBV29-1, with 12 nucleotides matching TRBD2. V gave up 1 base and J gave up 0 bases; unmatched junction bases: 12. The V gene's germline CDR1 is SQVTM and CDR2 ANQGSEA. The CDR3 runs 19 residues. The DNA for the CDR3 is TGCAGCGTTGAAGGGGAGGCTAGCGGGAGGGCAATAAACCAAGAGACCCAGTACTTC. Its translation: CSVEGEASGRAINQETQYF.

The chain carries TRBV11-2 and TRBJ2-2; 7 bases map to TRBD1. This CDR3 is built from 15 residues. The germline V gene has CDR1 SGHAT and CDR2 FQNNGV. Trimming took 4 bases from V and 7 from J; bases not matched to a gene: 9. CDR3 loop: CASSYQQGFGGELFF. The CDR3 DNA follows: TGTGCCAGCAGCTACCAACAGGGGTTCGGCGGGGAGCTGTTTTTT. The full variable domain, rest sourced from reference TRBV11-2 and TRBJ2-2, is EAGVAQSPRYKIIEKRQSVAFWCNPISGHATLYWYQQILGQGPKLLIQFQNNGVVDDSQLPKDRFSAERLKGVDSTLKIQPAKLEDSAVYLCASSYQQGFGGELFFGEGSRLTVL.

The rearrangement joins TRBV27 to TRBJ1-6; 7 bases align to TRBD1. From germline, CDR1 is MNHEY and CDR2 SMNVEV (reference sequence). The CDR3 loop spans 15 amino acids. J was trimmed by 6 bases and V by 2 bases; bases with no gene match: 4. Here the CDR3 reads CASSLETGLNSPLHF. In DNA form, the CDR3 reads TGTGCCAGCAGTTTAGAGACAGGGCTTAATTCACCCCTCCACTTT.

The rearrangement links TRBV2 to TRBJ2-5; no clear D gene. Per germline, CDR1 SNHLY and CDR2 FYNNEI. The V and J ends lost 5 bases and 4 bases respectively, with 11 bases between them. This CDR3 region has 13 residues. CDR3 DNA sequence: TGTGCCAGCAGTCGTCGGGCGAGAGAGACCCAGTACTTC. Protein: CASSRRARETQYF.

This chain links TRBV7-2 with TRBJ2-7, with 10 bases fitting TRBD2. The CDR3 sequence is 14 residues long. V trimming: 5 bases; J trimming: 1 base; junction bases outside the gene matches: 2. Germline CDR1 and CDR2: SGHTA and FQGNSA. DNA of the CDR3: TGTGCCAGCAGCCCGACTAGCGGGTCCTACGAGCAGTACTTC. Protein: CASSPTSGSYEQYF.

V gene TRBV20-1 combines with J gene TRBJ2-1, with D perhaps matching TRBD2 (6 bases). Per the germline V gene, CDR1 is DFQATT and CDR2 is SNEGSKA (reference sequence). CDR3 length equals 10 residues. As DNA, the CDR3 is TGCAGGCTGGGGGGACATGAGCAGTTCTTC. Translated, it gives CRLGGHEQFF.

The CDR3 DNA is TGCAGCGCTGAGACTAACCACGAGCAGTACTTC. This translates into CSAETNHEQYF. The V gene is TRBV29-1, the J gene TRBJ2-7; tentative D call: TRBD2 (5 bases). The germline V gene has CDR1 SQVTM and CDR2 ANQGSEA. Trimming took 7 bases from V and 5 from J, leaving 12 bases between them. The CDR3 is made up of 11 amino acids.

V is TRBV30 and J is TRBJ1-1; D not certain. Trimming pared 5 bases from V and 2 bases from J, leaving 6 bases between. This CDR3 has 11 amino acids. Germline CDR1 is GTSNPN and CDR2 is SVGIG (reference sequence). DNA of the CDR3: TGTGCCTGGGGCGGTAACACTGAAGCTTTCTTT. This encodes CAWGGNTEAFF.

The J gene is TRBJ2-5, the V gene TRBV3-1 (or the pseudogene TRBV3-2), with D uncertain. With 7 bases removed from V and 2 bases from J, the gap between germline ends came to 11 bases. The CDR3 totals 13 residues. Per the germline V gene, CDR1 is LGHDT and CDR2 is YNNKEL (reference sequence). The DNA of the CDR3 is TGTGCCAGCACCCCCCAAGGGCAAGAGACCCAGTACTTC. Amino acids: CASTPQGQETQYF.